This TCR beta chain comes out of a study of T cell repertoires in cytomegalovirus infection. Study in general: Researchers turned to recently identified HLA-C-restricted CMV epitopes as well as well-studied HLA-B-restricted ones. The public TCR beta signatures pointed to both CMV infection and matching HLA type. Regarding the study as a whole: HLA-C-restricted TCR beta clonotypes specific for CMV led the ex vivo response. Adding up the frequency of public TCR beta families identified people who carried CMV plus the relevant HLA.

From germline, CDR1 is MNHEY and CDR2 SVGEGT. The CDR3 totals 14 residues. Unmatched junction bases numbered 8, after V lost 7 bases and J lost 6 bases. MiXCR was run by TCRdb on the reads, yielding one entry per CDR3 protein. Among about 740,000 distinct CDR3 sequences listed, around 32% were seen once. This clonotype has a handful of counts. Its antigen is as yet unknown. This chain connects TRBV6-2 or TRBV6-3 to TRBJ1-5, with 8 bases aligning to TRBD1. Sequencing used cultured PBMCs, obtained from culture after CMV antigen stimulation. This clonotype was sampled from a human donor in good health (CMV status not recorded). Some clones in this sample may be carry-over from other donors' samples. The CDR3 nucleotides are TGTGCCAGCAACCAACAGGGGGTAGGTCAGCCCCAGCATTTT. It specifies CASNQQGVGQPQHF.